The 31 T cell receptor beta chains listed next were all sequenced from one sample in a study of OX40 agonist ivuxolimab in advanced cancers. The assay was immunoSEQ multiplex PCR, and TCRdb's table has in-frame clones only and misses some. The profile shows about 24,000 clones, 70% to 85% of them singletons. The sequencing here drew on CD4+ or CD8+ T cells sorted from blood, taken in a trial of the OX40 agonist ivuxolimab. These receptors came from an adult with an advanced solid tumor such as melanoma, head and neck, liver or kidney cancer.

The CDR3 DNA reads TGTGCCAGTAGTATAGTGTTGTACTCAGATACGCAGTATTTT. This codes for CASSIVLYSDTQYF. The V and J genes are TRBV19 and TRBJ2-3; D is unclear. Trimming pared 1 base from V and 4 bases from J, leaving 9 bases between. Germline V gives CDR1 LNHDA, CDR2 SQIVND (reference sequence). This CDR3 contains 14 residues.

The chain carries TRBV6-4 and TRBJ2-7; TRBD1 agrees at 7 bases. The CDR3 consists of 13 residues. V was clipped by 6 bases and J by 5 bases; unmatched bases: 7. Germline CDR1 and CDR2: MRHNA and SNTAGT. The CDR3 sequence is CASSENRGHEQYF. CDR3 in DNA: TGTGCCAGCAGCGAGAACAGGGGCCACGAGCAGTACTTC.

This rearrangement joins TRBV7-8 to TRBJ2-2; 7 bases are a match to TRBD2. J lost 0 bases, V lost 5 bases, and 9 bases had no gene match. The CDR3 runs to 17 residues. Germline V gene data show CDR1 as SGHVS and CDR2 as FQNEAQ. The CDR3 region is CASSQRTSVANTGELFF. Here the CDR3 DNA reads TGTGCCAGCAGCCAGCGAACTAGCGTGGCGAACACCGGGGAGCTGTTTTTT. The complete variable domain, with remaining parts taken from reference TRBV7-8 and TRBJ2-2, reads GAGVSQSPRYKVAKRGQDVALRCDPISGHVSLFWYQQALGQGPEFLTYFQNEAQLDKSGLPSDRFFAERPEGSVSTLKIQRTQQEDSAVYLCASSQRTSVANTGELFFGEGSRLTVL.

The rearrangement uses TRBV19 and TRBJ2-1; TRBD1 matches at 7 bases. Germline V gene lookup returns CDR1 LNHDA and CDR2 SQIVND (reference sequence). The CDR3 sequence is 15 residues long. Unmatched junction bases numbered 9, after V lost 8 bases and J lost 2 bases. The CDR3 DNA reads as TGTGCCAGTGCCTCGGGACAGCCCGCCTACAATGAGCAGTTCTTC. Translation: CASASGQPAYNEQFF. Full variable domain (outside the CDR3, taken from reference TRBV19 and TRBJ2-1): DGGITQSPKYLFRKEGQNVTLSCEQNLNHDAMYWYRQDPGQGLRLIYYSQIVNDFQKGDIAEGYSVSREKKESFPLTVTSAQKNPTAFYLCASASGQPAYNEQFFGPGTRLTVL.

V usage is TRBV28 and J usage is TRBJ2-3; weak D call: TRBD2 (6 bases). V was cut by 3 bases and J by 5 bases, with 15 bases left in between. The CDR3 runs 15 residues. Germline CDR1 and CDR2: MDHEN and SYDVKM. CDR3 in amino acids: CASSFRRGRGDTQYF. DNA of the CDR3: TGTGCCAGCAGTTTTAGGCGGGGAAGGGGAGATACGCAGTATTTT.

The chain is built from TRBV18 and TRBJ1-4, with D unclear. The CDR3 runs 13 residues. Trimming took off 6 bases at V and 5 bases at J, with 10 bases between the two ends. Germline V gene lookup returns CDR1 KGHSH and CDR2 LQKENI. CDR3 nucleotides: TGTGCCAGCTCGGGGAGCTACAATGAAAAACTGTTTTTT. It codes for CASSGSYNEKLFF.

This rearrangement joins TRBV27 to TRBJ1-5, with 7 bases identical to TRBD1. CDR3 length equals 15 residues. CDR1 MNHEY and CDR2 SMNVEV come from the germline V gene (reference sequence). With V trimmed by 4 bases and J by 2 bases, 5 bases remained unmatched. DNA of the CDR3: TGTGCCAGCAGTTCAACTGACAGGGGCAATCAGCCCCAGCATTTT. Translating it yields CASSSTDRGNQPQHF.

The chain has TRBV5-6 and TRBJ2-7; 12 bases fit TRBD1. J gave up 5 bases and V 6 bases, and 12 bases lay outside the gene matches. The CDR3 has 16 amino acids. Germline assignment: CDR1 SGHDT and CDR2 YYEEEE. The CDR3 loop is CASTGTGGEDGHEQYF. The CDR3 DNA sequence: TGTGCCAGCACCGGGACAGGGGGCGAGGATGGGCACGAGCAGTACTTC.

The chain employs TRBV7-9 and TRBJ2-7, with unresolved D. The germline V gene encodes CDR1 SEHNR and CDR2 FQNEAQ (reference sequence). There are 12 residues in the CDR3. Between the trimmed V and J ends, which lost 3 bases and 3 bases, there was a span of 6 bases. The DNA of the CDR3 is TGTGCCAGCAGCTTTGTAAGCTACGAGCAGTACTTC. Its translation is CASSFVSYEQYF.

V gene TRBV9 combines with J gene TRBJ2-5; 11 nucleotides agree with TRBD2. Germline CDR1 reads SGDLS; CDR2 reads YYNGEE. There are 16 residues in the CDR3. V lost 2 bases and J lost 2; bases outside the gene matches: 5. The CDR3 loop reads CASSVSSGRSQETQYF. The CDR3 bases are TGTGCCAGCAGCGTTTCTAGCGGGAGGTCACAAGAGACCCAGTACTTC.

V gene TRBV6-4 combines with J gene TRBJ2-1, with 12 positions matching TRBD2. The CDR3 length is 16 residues. The J segment lost 7 bases and the V segment lost 6 bases, leaving 10 bases of the junction unmatched. Germline values: CDR1 MRHNA, CDR2 SNTAGT. The CDR3 DNA follows: TGTGCCAGCAGCCTACTAGCGGGAGGCCCTCAAAATGAGCAGTTCTTC. This gives the protein CASSLLAGGPQNEQFF.

The V call is TRBV7-3, the J call TRBJ2-3, with D possibly being TRBD1 (6 bases). V lost 5 bases and J lost 5, with 17 bases in between. CDR1 is SGHTA and CDR2 is FQGTGA in the germline V gene. The CDR3 sequence is 15 residues long. CDR3 amino acids: CASSLTGGKGDTQYF. CDR3 nucleotide sequence: TGTGCCAGCAGCCTGACAGGAGGAAAGGGAGATACGCAGTATTTT.

This chain uses TRBV9 with TRBJ2-7; 11 nucleotides match TRBD2. With V trimmed by 3 bases and J by 2 bases, 4 bases remained unmatched. The CDR3 runs 15 residues. CDR1 and CDR2 from the germline V gene are SGDLS and YYNGEE. CDR3: CASSAGTSGAYEQYF. For the CDR3, the DNA is TGTGCCAGCAGCGCAGGGACTAGCGGAGCCTACGAGCAGTACTTC.

The chain employs TRBV2 and TRBJ2-1; 8 bases are shared with TRBD2. Germline V gene lookup returns CDR1 SNHLY and CDR2 FYNNEI. V was clipped by 11 bases and J by 7 bases; unmatched bases: 10. This CDR3 spans 13 amino acids. This CDR3 reads CAPMVGRGNEQFF. CDR3 DNA: TGTGCCCCGATGGTCGGGAGGGGGAATGAGCAGTTCTTC.

This chain links TRBV7-8 with TRBJ2-5; TRBD1 agrees at 7 bases. After removal of 2 bases from V and 4 bases from J, the junction contained 10 bases not matched to a gene. Germline CDR1 SGHVS, CDR2 FQNEAQ. The CDR3 runs to 16 residues. CDR3 protein: CASSLSGQGVTETQYF. The DNA for the CDR3 is TGTGCCAGCAGCTTAAGCGGCCAGGGGGTAACAGAGACCCAGTACTTC.

The DNA for the CDR3 is TGTGCCAGCAGTGATCCGGGGGAGGGCATAAATGAGCAGTTCTTC. Translation: CASSDPGEGINEQFF. The V gene is TRBV2, the J gene TRBJ2-1; 7 bases line up with TRBD2. Germline CDR1 is SNHLY and CDR2 is FYNNEI. The CDR3 sequence is 15 residues long. With 3 bases clipped from V and 7 bases from J, the junction kept 9 bases outside the gene matches.

The gene calls are TRBV7-9 and TRBJ1-2, with TRBD1 identical over 7 bases. With 4 bases clipped from V and 10 bases from J, the junction kept 18 bases outside the gene matches. CDR1 and CDR2 from the germline V gene are SEHNR and FQNEAQ (reference sequence). The CDR3 length is 16 residues. DNA of the CDR3: TGTGCCAGCAGCTCACACAGCATACAGGGGACGGACCCCTACACCTTC. It codes for CASSSHSIQGTDPYTF.

On this clone itself: Other DNA sequences in the same sample also yield this CDR3. CDR3 region: CASSLVGGSYNEQFF. The CDR3 region has the DNA TGCGCCAGCAGCTTGGTGGGTGGTTCATACAATGAGCAGTTCTTC. This chain joins TRBV5-1 and TRBJ2-1, with D unclear. CDR1 and CDR2 (germline): SGHRS, YFSETQ. The germline V and J ends were trimmed by 0 bases and 4 bases, with 11 bases remaining between them. This CDR3 has 15 residues.

The rearrangement joins TRBV30 to TRBJ1-2, with 12 bases matching TRBD1. This CDR3 region has 16 residues. Germline V gene lookup returns CDR1 GTSNPN and CDR2 SVGIG (reference sequence). With V trimmed by 2 bases and J by 4 bases, 8 bases remained unmatched. The CDR3 DNA follows: TGTGCCTGGAGTTCACCAGGGACAGGGGGCGTCTATGGCTACACCTTC. This codes for CAWSSPGTGGVYGYTF.

The chain employs TRBV7-9 and TRBJ1-5, with 8 nucleotides matching TRBD1. CDR1 SEHNR and CDR2 FQNEAQ come from the germline V gene (reference sequence). The CDR3 is 18 residues long. Losses at the gene ends were 1 base for V and 5 bases for J; bases not matched to a gene: 13. The CDR3, as DNA: TGTGCCAGCAGCTTAGTCCCGCTGGGGACAGGAGGGCATCAGCCCCAGCATTTT. This gives the protein CASSLVPLGTGGHQPQHF.

V usage is TRBV7-6 and J usage is TRBJ2-2, with 8 bases lining up with TRBD2. With 7 bases clipped from V and 6 bases from J, the junction kept 13 bases outside the gene matches. CDR3 length: 16 residues. CDR1 is SGHVS, CDR2 FNYEAQ, per germline. The CDR3 reads CASTIGAGGWAGELFF. CDR3 in DNA: TGTGCCAGCACCATCGGGGCGGGAGGCTGGGCCGGGGAGCTGTTTTTT.

This clone was recorded only once. The CDR3 coding sequence is TGTGCCAGTAGTATTGGAGCGGGGAGCACAGATACGCAGTATTTT. This gives the protein CASSIGAGSTDTQYF. The chain combines TRBV19 with TRBJ2-3; 7 positions match TRBD2. V lost 3 bases, J lost 0 bases, and 3 bases stayed unmatched. Per germline, CDR1 LNHDA and CDR2 SQIVND (reference sequence). This CDR3 contains 15 residues.

This chain uses TRBV13 with TRBJ2-1; 8 bases align to TRBD2. Germline V lookup: CDR1 PRHDT, CDR2 FYEKMQ (reference sequence). The CDR3 loop spans 15 amino acids. Germline trimming cut 3 bases from V and 7 bases from J; bases unmatched to any gene: 8. Here the CDR3 DNA reads TGTGCCAGCAGCTTCCGGGATAGCGGGATTAATGAGCAGTTCTTC. Its protein is CASSFRDSGINEQFF. The full variable domain, in which reference TRBV13 and TRBJ2-1 provide the parts outside the CDR3, is AAGVIQSPRHLIKEKRETATLKCYPIPRHDTVYWYQQGPGQDPQFLISFYEKMQSDKGSIPDRFSAQQFSDYHSELNMSSLELGDSALYFCASSFRDSGINEQFFGPGTRLTVL.

This CDR3 is CASSPGTGGSTDTQYF. In nucleotides, the CDR3 is TGTGCCAGCAGCCCCGGGACAGGCGGAAGCACAGATACGCAGTATTTT. The chain recombines TRBV28 with TRBJ2-3, with 8 bases fitting TRBD1. This CDR3 has 16 amino acids. Germline V gene sequence: CDR1 MDHEN, CDR2 SYDVKM. Trimming at V came to 6 bases and at J to 0 bases, leaving 8 bases not matched to a gene.

This chain joins TRBV28 and TRBJ2-3, with D hard to call. CDR1 is MDHEN and CDR2 is SYDVKM in the germline V gene. This CDR3 is 15 amino acids long. Trimming stripped 8 bases from V and 3 bases from J, with 18 bases between. Written as DNA, the CDR3 is TGTGCCAGCGCCCCATTTGGGTCGGCAACAGATACGCAGTATTTT. Amino acids: CASAPFGSATDTQYF.

The gene calls are TRBV6-5 and TRBJ2-5; 7 bases align to TRBD2. The V gene's germline CDR1 is MNHEY and CDR2 SVGAGI. The CDR3 runs to 15 residues. V gave up 7 bases and J gave up 5 bases; unmatched junction bases: 13. The CDR3 loop reads CASKVGGREAETQYF. CDR3 coding DNA: TGTGCCAGCAAGGTTGGAGGGAGGGAGGCGGAGACCCAGTACTTC.

This sequence joins TRBV14 and TRBJ2-7, with 9 bases matching TRBD1. With 4 bases clipped from V and 3 bases from J, the junction kept 7 bases outside the gene matches. This CDR3 region has 15 residues. CDR1 is SGHDN and CDR2 is FVKESK in the germline V gene. The CDR3 protein is CASSLTGTGHYEQYF. For the CDR3, the DNA is TGTGCCAGCAGCCTCACCGGGACAGGGCACTACGAGCAGTACTTC.

The chain is built from TRBV6-4 and TRBJ2-1; TRBD2 is a possible D gene (6 bases). Germline V gene data show CDR1 as MRHNA and CDR2 as SNTAGT. The CDR3 loop spans 14 amino acids. Trimming pared 3 bases from V and 4 bases from J, leaving 10 bases between. CDR3 sequence (DNA): TGTGCCAGCAGTGAAACGGGAGAGTACAATGAGCAGTTCTTC. This sequence encodes CASSETGEYNEQFF.

J is TRBJ2-7 and V is TRBV4-1, with 7 bases identical to TRBD2. V lost 0 bases to trimming and J lost 7 bases; unmatched junction nucleotides: 6. CDR3 length equals 14 residues. Germline CDR1 MGHRA, CDR2 YSYEKL. CDR3 protein: CASSQDGTIDEQYF. In nucleotides, the CDR3 is TGCGCCAGCAGCCAAGATGGGACTATAGATGAGCAGTACTTC.

The chain carries TRBV15 and TRBJ2-1; 8 nucleotides agree with TRBD2. CDR3 length equals 15 residues. Germline lookup yields CDR1 LNHNV and CDR2 YYDKDF (reference sequence). Trimming removed 5 bases from V and 6 bases from J; junction bases left unmatched: 9. The CDR3: CATSVNSGIFNEQFF. The CDR3 DNA is TGTGCCACCAGCGTAAATAGCGGGATATTCAATGAGCAGTTCTTC.

The genes are TRBV7-9 and TRBJ2-5; D might be TRBD1 (6 bases). Per germline, CDR1 SEHNR and CDR2 FQNEAQ (reference sequence). This CDR3 has 14 residues. V lost 5 bases to trimming and J lost 0 bases, with 10 bases between them. Written as DNA, the CDR3 is TGTGCCAGCAGCCCCCGGACAGACCAAGAGACCCAGTACTTC. It codes for CASSPRTDQETQYF.